Listed below are T cell receptor beta chains from one sample, sequenced in a study of human T cells and chemical hapten exposure. TCRdb called the RACE reads again in MiXCR, with one record for every CDR3 protein. In the table there are about 77,000 distinct CDR3 sequences, about 8.6% of which are singletons. Input material: whole blood. The receptors originated from a female donor in good health. Some clones in this sample may be carry-over from other donors' samples. CDR3s include the opening cysteine and the closing phenylalanine or tryptophan. Fields, in order: clone size, J gene, D gene, V gene, CDR3 DNA, CDR3 protein. The D gene is left open where the match is weak. Part of the rows lack a size; the others show once, few, many or a class for expanded clones.

clone size: .
J gene: TRBJ2-1
D gene: .
V gene: TRBV7-2
CDR3 DNA: TGTGCCAGCAGCCCCATTAGGGGTGAGCAGTTCTTC
CDR3 protein: CASSPIRGEQFF

clone size: many
J gene: TRBJ1-4
D gene: .
V gene: TRBV2
CDR3 DNA: TGTGCCAGCAGTGGCTTAGGGAGGATGAATGAAAAACTGTTTTTT
CDR3 protein: CASSGLGRMNEKLFF

clone size: few
J gene: TRBJ1-1
D gene: .
V gene: TRBV28
CDR3 DNA: TGTGCCAGCAGCCCCGGGTTCCACACTGAAGCTTTCTTT
CDR3 protein: CASSPGFHTEAFF

clone size: many
J gene: TRBJ2-7
D gene: .
V gene: TRBV5-1
CDR3 DNA: TGCGCCAGCAGCCAGACTAGCTACGAGCAGTACTTC
CDR3 protein: CASSQTSYEQYF

clone size: many
J gene: TRBJ1-2
D gene: .
V gene: TRBV6-6
CDR3 DNA: TGTGCCAGCAGTTACAATGACAAGAACTATGGCTACACCTTC
CDR3 protein: CASSYNDKNYGYTF

clone size: few
J gene: TRBJ2-6
D gene: .
V gene: TRBV9
CDR3 DNA: TGTGCCAGCAGCTTCAGGACAGTGACTTCATCTGGGGCCAACGTCCTGACTTTC
CDR3 protein: CASSFRTVTSSGANVLTF

clone size: .
J gene: TRBJ2-2
D gene: .
V gene: TRBV3-1
CDR3 DNA: TGTGCCAGCAGGCCGACCGGGCCCCGGGGCACCGGGGAGCTGTTTTTT
CDR3 protein: CASRPTGPRGTGELFF

clone size: .
J gene: TRBJ1-1
D gene: TRBD1
V gene: TRBV7-9
CDR3 DNA: TGTGCCAGCAGTCTTAGCAGGGGGCTGGGGAGTACTGAAGCTTTCTTT
CDR3 protein: CASSLSRGLGSTEAFF

clone size: many
J gene: TRBJ2-1
D gene: .
V gene: TRBV10-3
CDR3 DNA: TGTGCCATCAGTGGGCCCGGGGCTGAGCAGTTCTTC
CDR3 protein: CAISGPGAEQFF

clone size: .
J gene: TRBJ2-7
D gene: .
V gene: TRBV25-1
CDR3 DNA: TGTGCCAGCAGTGCAATGACGGAGGGAAGGGACGAGCAGTACTTC
CDR3 protein: CASSAMTEGRDEQYF

clone size: .
J gene: TRBJ1-1
D gene: .
V gene: TRBV9
CDR3 DNA: TGTGCCAGCAGCGTAGATTTTCAACCGGGACTTGCTTTCTTT
CDR3 protein: CASSVDFQPGLAFF

clone size: many
J gene: TRBJ2-2
D gene: .
V gene: TRBV7-9
CDR3 DNA: TGTGCCAGCAGCCAGGGACCCGGGGAGCTGTTTTTT
CDR3 protein: CASSQGPGELFF

clone size: few
J gene: TRBJ1-1
D gene: .
V gene: TRBV29-1
CDR3 DNA: TGCAGCGTAGACGCCAGGGCGGCGAACACTGAAGCTTTCTTT
CDR3 protein: CSVDARAANTEAFF

clone size: many
J gene: TRBJ1-5
D gene: .
V gene: TRBV28
CDR3 DNA: TGTGCCACCAACAGGGTCGGCAATCAGCCCCAGCATTTT
CDR3 protein: CATNRVGNQPQHF

clone size: many
J gene: TRBJ1-5
D gene: .
V gene: TRBV12-3/TRBV12-4
CDR3 DNA: TGTGCCAGCAGTTTACGGGCACCTTATCGCAATCAGCCCCAGCATTTT
CDR3 protein: CASSLRAPYRNQPQHF

clone size: many
J gene: TRBJ1-1
D gene: .
V gene: TRBV18
CDR3 DNA: TGTGCCAGCTCACCACCCCCTGGCACTGAAGCTTTCTTT
CDR3 protein: CASSPPPGTEAFF

clone size: .
J gene: TRBJ1-6
D gene: .
V gene: TRBV5-1
CDR3 DNA: TGCGCCAGCAGCTTTCCCGGGGAAGCCCTCCACTTT
CDR3 protein: CASSFPGEALHF

clone size: few
J gene: TRBJ1-1
D gene: TRBD1
V gene: TRBV5-1
CDR3 DNA: TGCGCCAGCAGCCGCGGAGGGGGCAACACTGAAGCTTTCTTT
CDR3 protein: CASSRGGGNTEAFF

clone size: .
J gene: TRBJ1-3
D gene: .
V gene: TRBV6-5
CDR3 DNA: TGTGCCTCCCGCCTGGCCTCTGGAAACACCATATATTTT
CDR3 protein: CASRLASGNTIYF

clone size: few
J gene: TRBJ1-6
D gene: .
V gene: TRBV2
CDR3 DNA: TGTGCCAGCGCTTACTCGGGCGTAAATTCACCCCTCCACTTT
CDR3 protein: CASAYSGVNSPLHF

clone size: .
J gene: TRBJ2-5
D gene: .
V gene: TRBV9
CDR3 DNA: TGTGCCAGCAGCGTCGGGGACCCCAGGAAGGGGACCCAGTACTTC
CDR3 protein: CASSVGDPRKGTQYF

clone size: many
J gene: TRBJ1-1
D gene: TRBD1
V gene: TRBV6-2/TRBV6-3
CDR3 DNA: TGTGCCAGCAGTTACCAGGGGGGATTGGGCACTGAAGCTTTCTTT
CDR3 protein: CASSYQGGLGTEAFF

clone size: many
J gene: TRBJ2-4
D gene: .
V gene: TRBV7-2
CDR3 DNA: TGTGCCAGCAGCTCAGGGGATTCACCTGGACGAGACATTCAGTACTTC
CDR3 protein: CASSSGDSPGRDIQYF

clone size: few
J gene: TRBJ1-6
D gene: .
V gene: TRBV5-6
CDR3 DNA: TGTGCCAGCAGCCGACAGGCCTTTACACGAAAAGATAGTTCACCCCTCAACTTT
CDR3 protein: CASSRQAFTRKDSSPLNF

clone size: many
J gene: TRBJ1-6
D gene: .
V gene: TRBV11-2
CDR3 DNA: TGTGCCAGCAGCCCCCCCCGGCAGTCGTCACCCCTCCACTTT
CDR3 protein: CASSPPRQSSPLHF

clone size: many
J gene: TRBJ2-4
D gene: .
V gene: TRBV3-1
CDR3 DNA: TGTGCCAGCAGCCAAGACACTGAAAACATTCAGTACTTC
CDR3 protein: CASSQDTENIQYF

clone size: few
J gene: TRBJ1-6
D gene: .
V gene: TRBV4-1
CDR3 DNA: TGCGCCAGCAGCCAAGATAGGGGCTTTAATTCACCCCTCCACTTT
CDR3 protein: CASSQDRGFNSPLHF

clone size: few
J gene: TRBJ1-2
D gene: TRBD1
V gene: TRBV19
CDR3 DNA: TGTGCCAGTAGTATTGCAAGGGCGACAGGGGTGGTTAACTATGGCTACACCTTC
CDR3 protein: CASSIARATGVVNYGYTF

clone size: many
J gene: TRBJ2-5
D gene: .
V gene: TRBV2
CDR3 DNA: TGTGCCAGCAGTGAAGAAGGACTGTTCGTAGAGACCCAGTACTTC
CDR3 protein: CASSEEGLFVETQYF

clone size: many
J gene: TRBJ1-1
D gene: TRBD1
V gene: TRBV11-2
CDR3 DNA: TGTGCCAGCAGCTTAGGCGGACAGGGCACTGAAGCTTTCTTT
CDR3 protein: CASSLGGQGTEAFF

clone size: few
J gene: TRBJ2-1
D gene: TRBD2
V gene: TRBV3-1
CDR3 DNA: TGTGCCAGCAGCCAAGCGGGGACTAGTAGCGATGAGCAGTTCTTC
CDR3 protein: CASSQAGTSSDEQFF

clone size: few
J gene: TRBJ2-7
D gene: .
V gene: TRBV4-3
CDR3 DNA: TGCGCCAGCAGCCAAGATCGCGAATTCTCCTACGAGCAGTACTTC
CDR3 protein: CASSQDREFSYEQYF

clone size: many
J gene: TRBJ1-1
D gene: TRBD1
V gene: TRBV6-5
CDR3 DNA: TGTGCCAGCAGCAAACACGGACAGGGGAACACTGAAGCTTTCTTT
CDR3 protein: CASSKHGQGNTEAFF

clone size: few
J gene: TRBJ1-1
D gene: .
V gene: TRBV7-9
CDR3 DNA: TGTGCCAGCAGCTTAGCAGGTGAAGCTTTCTTT
CDR3 protein: CASSLAGEAFF

clone size: few
J gene: TRBJ2-2
D gene: .
V gene: TRBV5-6
CDR3 DNA: TGTGCCAGCAGCTTGATTTCGGCGGCGAACACCGGGGAGCTGTTTTTT
CDR3 protein: CASSLISAANTGELFF

clone size: many
J gene: TRBJ2-7
D gene: TRBD1
V gene: TRBV20-1
CDR3 DNA: TGCAGTGCTCGGACAGGGACTGGGACCGAGCAGTACTTC
CDR3 protein: CSARTGTGTEQYF

clone size: .
J gene: TRBJ2-3
D gene: .
V gene: TRBV13
CDR3 DNA: TGTGCCAGCAGCGCAAGCGGGCGGGCAGCAGATACGCAGTATTTT
CDR3 protein: CASSASGRAADTQYF

clone size: few
J gene: TRBJ2-2
D gene: .
V gene: TRBV6-2/TRBV6-3
CDR3 DNA: TGTGCCAGCAGTTACTCGCGCGACGGGGAGCTGTTTTTT
CDR3 protein: CASSYSRDGELFF

clone size: few
J gene: TRBJ1-2
D gene: .
V gene: TRBV12-3/TRBV12-4
CDR3 DNA: TGTGCCAGCACCCCCGGGCTCTATGGCTACACCTTC
CDR3 protein: CASTPGLYGYTF

clone size: many
J gene: TRBJ2-2
D gene: .
V gene: TRBV3-1
CDR3 DNA: TGTGCCAGCAGCCCCCGAGGCGGGGTCGGGGAGCTGTTTTTT
CDR3 protein: CASSPRGGVGELFF

clone size: .
J gene: TRBJ1-2
D gene: TRBD1
V gene: TRBV6-5
CDR3 DNA: TGTGCCAGCAGTCCCGAACAGGGGTTTGGCTACACCTTC
CDR3 protein: CASSPEQGFGYTF

clone size: .
J gene: TRBJ1-1
D gene: TRBD1
V gene: TRBV7-6
CDR3 DNA: TGTGCCAGCAGCTTAGCCCCCGGGACAGGGATGAACACTGAAGCTTTCTTT
CDR3 protein: CASSLAPGTGMNTEAFF

clone size: many
J gene: TRBJ1-1
D gene: TRBD1
V gene: TRBV2
CDR3 DNA: TGTGCCAGCAGGGAGGGGGCAGGCACTGAAGCTTTCTTT
CDR3 protein: CASREGAGTEAFF

clone size: few
J gene: TRBJ1-1
D gene: .
V gene: TRBV19
CDR3 DNA: TGTGCCAGTAGTATCCAGGGAAGGACTGAAGCTTTCTTT
CDR3 protein: CASSIQGRTEAFF

clone size: few
J gene: TRBJ1-1
D gene: TRBD1
V gene: TRBV6-2/TRBV6-3
CDR3 DNA: TGTGCCAGCCTACAGGGGGCCCCGCCTGAAGCTTTCTTT
CDR3 protein: CASLQGAPPEAFF

clone size: many
J gene: TRBJ1-5
D gene: .
V gene: TRBV30
CDR3 DNA: TGTGCCTGGAGTCGTAAGGGTTCTCAGCCCCAGCATTTT
CDR3 protein: CAWSRKGSQPQHF

clone size: .
J gene: TRBJ2-3
D gene: .
V gene: TRBV18
CDR3 DNA: TGTGCCAGCTCAGTGCGGACAGCCACAGATACGCAGTATTTT
CDR3 protein: CASSVRTATDTQYF

clone size: .
J gene: TRBJ2-3
D gene: .
V gene: TRBV13
CDR3 DNA: TGTGCCAGCAGCTTAGAGGACACAGATACGCAGTATTTT
CDR3 protein: CASSLEDTDTQYF